The 25 T cell receptor beta chains reported below all come from one sample, sequenced in a study of shared clonotypes between healthy human individuals. Assay: immunoSEQ multiplex PCR; the TCRdb copy retains only in-frame clones and omits some. Altogether some 650,000 clones are present, 97% being singletons, with the ten largest covering 0.057%. Sequences were obtained from naive CD4+ T cells sorted from blood. Subset here: CD45RA+ positively selected. The receptor set was obtained from a woman aged 25 to 45 in good health.

The V gene is TRBV6-5, the J gene TRBJ2-5; 13 bases align to TRBD2. The end of the DNA fits TRBJ2-7 better, so the J call may be wrong. Per the germline V gene, CDR1 is MNHEY and CDR2 is SVGAGI. The CDR3 is made up of 15 amino acids. Here the CDR3 reads CASSRTSGSSYEQYF. CDR3 in DNA: TGTGCCAGCAGCCGGACTAGCGGGAGTTCCTACGAGCAGTACTTC.

This chain joins TRBV16 and TRBJ1-4; the D gene is possibly TRBD1 (5 bases). The CDR3 covers 15 residues. Germline V gene lookup returns CDR1 KGHSY and CDR2 FQNENV. Deletions cut 0 bases from V and 4 bases from J, with 9 bases between. The CDR3 bases are TGTGCCAGCAGCCAATCGGGGAGGGGTAATGAAAAACTGTTTTTT. It codes for CASSQSGRGNEKLFF.

The chain joins TRBV6-4 to TRBJ1-1; D is perhaps TRBD1 (5 bases). This CDR3 contains 15 residues. Trimming stripped 6 bases from V and 1 base from J, with 15 bases between. Looked up from germline, CDR1 is MRHNA and CDR2 is SNTAGT. The CDR3 nucleotides are TGTGCCAGCAGAGATCAGCCTGGGGGGAACACTGAAGCTTTCTTT. Translation: CASRDQPGGNTEAFF.

This chain joins TRBV9 and TRBJ2-5; TRBD1 matches 9 bases. Unmatched junction bases numbered 12, after V lost 4 bases and J lost 5 bases. Per the germline V gene, CDR1 is SGDLS and CDR2 is YYNGEE. There are 16 residues in the CDR3. The CDR3 nucleotides are TGTGCCAGCAGCCTAGGGACAGGGAGTGGGGCGGAGACCCAGTACTTC. Translated: CASSLGTGSGAETQYF.

This sequence joins TRBV5-1 and TRBJ2-7, with D hard to call. Germline CDR1 reads SGHRS; CDR2 reads YFSETQ. The CDR3 spans 12 residues. The germline V and J ends were trimmed by 2 bases and 5 bases, with 8 bases remaining between them. CDR3 DNA sequence: TGCGCCAGCAGCTTTGCCAGCGACGAGCAGTACTTC. It is translated as CASSFASDEQYF.

CDR3 amino acids: CASAQGEGTEAFF. For the CDR3, the DNA is TGCGCCAGCGCCCAGGGGGAAGGCACTGAAGCTTTCTTT. The chain has TRBV10-1 and TRBJ1-1, with 7 bases matching TRBD1. The V segment lost 8 bases and the J segment 4 bases; nucleotides outside the gene matches: 7. The CDR3 totals 13 residues. Germline assignment: CDR1 WNHNN and CDR2 SYGVQD (reference sequence).

The chain carries TRBV28 and TRBJ2-7; no definite D call. In germline, CDR1 is MDHEN, CDR2 SYDVKM. The V end was cut by 2 bases, the J end by 0 bases, with 14 bases between. The CDR3 length is 16 residues. CDR3 in DNA: TGTGCCAGCAGTTTAAGGAAAGGGTTTTTCTCCTACGAGCAGTACTTC. It is translated as CASSLRKGFFSYEQYF.

The CDR3 nucleotides read TGCGCCAGCAGCCAAGATTATTTTAGAGCGGGGGTAATAAATGAGCAGTTCTTC. Amino acid sequence: CASSQDYFRAGVINEQFF. The gene calls are TRBV4-1 and TRBJ2-1, with 8 bases matching TRBD2. Germline CDR1 is MGHRA and CDR2 is YSYEKL. This CDR3 has 18 residues. The ends lost 0 bases at V and 7 bases at J; junction bases unmatched: 14.

The chain joins TRBV2 to TRBJ1-1, with TRBD1 identical over 9 bases. The CDR3 runs to 15 residues. V shed 6 bases and J 0 bases; nucleotides not matched to a gene: 5. Germline-derived CDR1 and CDR2 are SNHLY and FYNNEI. This chain's CDR3 is CASRGDRVMNTEAFF. DNA for the CDR3: TGTGCCAGCAGGGGGGACAGGGTGATGAACACTGAAGCTTTCTTT. Drawing the rest from reference TRBV2 and TRBJ1-1, the complete variable domain is EPEVTQTPSHQVTQMGQEVILRCVPISNHLYFYWYRQILGQKVEFLVSFYNNEISEKSEIFDDQFSVERPDGSNFTLKIRSTKLEDSAMYFCASRGDRVMNTEAFFGQGTRLTVV.

The rearrangement joins TRBV25-1 to TRBJ1-5; D is undetermined. V was cut by 0 bases and J by 3 bases, with 6 bases left in between. This CDR3 spans 14 amino acids. Germline CDR1 MGHDK, CDR2 SYGVNS. In DNA form, the CDR3 reads TGTGCCAGCAGTGAATATATAAACAATCAGCCCCAGCATTTT. This gives the protein CASSEYINNQPQHF.

The chain couples TRBV5-1 to TRBJ2-2, with no clear D. CDR1 is SGHRS and CDR2 is YFSETQ in the germline V gene. The V end lost 2 bases, the J end lost 7 bases, and 12 bases lay between the germline ends. This CDR3 has 14 residues. The CDR3 sequence: CASSFFVEFGELFF. The CDR3 region has the DNA TGCGCCAGCAGCTTCTTTGTCGAGTTCGGGGAGCTGTTTTTT.

About this clone itself: This specimen includes other DNA sequences encoding the same CDR3. The rearrangement uses TRBV15 and TRBJ2-3; a weak D match, TRBD2 (5 bases). Germline-derived CDR1 and CDR2 are LNHNV and YYDKDF (reference sequence). Trimming stripped 2 bases from V and 2 bases from J, with 11 bases between. The length of the CDR3 is 15 residues. CDR3 in DNA: TGTGCCACCAGCAGACTTCAGCGGTCCACAGATACGCAGTATTTT. Encoded protein: CATSRLQRSTDTQYF.

The chain joins TRBV7-3 to TRBJ2-6; D is perhaps TRBD1 or TRBD2 (5 bases each). The CDR3 runs 15 residues. Germline V gives CDR1 SGHTA, CDR2 FQGTGA. The V and J ends lost 1 base and 2 bases respectively, with 6 bases between them. CDR3 sequence reads: CASSLMGAGANVLTF. CDR3 DNA sequence: TGTGCCAGCAGCTTAATGGGGGCTGGGGCCAACGTCCTGACTTTC.

The chain carries TRBV7-9 and TRBJ2-2; D is unclear. CDR3 length: 12 residues. Trimming left V 5 bases short and J 7 bases short, with 8 bases between. Germline V gene sequence: CDR1 SEHNR, CDR2 FQNEAQ (reference sequence). CDR3 sequence reads: CASSKKDGELFF. The DNA of the CDR3 is TGTGCCAGCAGCAAAAAGGACGGGGAGCTGTTTTTT.

The V and J genes are TRBV6-5 and TRBJ1-4; a weak D match, TRBD1 (6 bases). CDR1 is MNHEY, CDR2 SVGAGI, per germline. The CDR3 sequence is 15 residues long. Deletions cut 5 bases from V and 0 bases from J, with 10 bases between. Here the CDR3 DNA reads TGTGCCAGCAGTGCGCGACAGGCAACTAATGAAAAACTGTTTTTT. It yields the protein CASSARQATNEKLFF.

The chain recombines TRBV5-6 with TRBJ2-7; 14 positions agree with TRBD2. Trimming cost V 4 bases and J 0 bases; bases outside gene matches: 9. Per the germline V gene, CDR1 is SGHDT and CDR2 is YYEEEE. There are 18 residues in the CDR3. DNA of the CDR3: TGTGCCAGCAGCAAAAGACTAGCGGGAGGGCACAGCTCCTACGAGCAGTACTTC. It translates to CASSKRLAGGHSSYEQYF.

This chain uses TRBV15 with TRBJ1-1, with TRBD1 matching 8 bases. This CDR3 region has 15 residues. From germline, CDR1 is LNHNV and CDR2 YYDKDF (reference sequence). V lost 2 bases to trimming and J lost 3 bases; unmatched junction nucleotides: 5. Here the CDR3 reads CATSRNRGGHTEAFF. CDR3 coding DNA: TGTGCCACCAGCAGAAACAGGGGGGGGCACACTGAAGCTTTCTTT.

The chain employs TRBV19 and TRBJ2-7; 7 nucleotides align to TRBD1. This CDR3 is built from 12 residues. Looked up from germline, CDR1 is LNHDA and CDR2 is SQIVND (reference sequence). Germline trimming cut 6 bases from V and 4 bases from J; bases unmatched to any gene: 3. The CDR3 here is CASSKQGYEQYF. The DNA of the CDR3 is TGTGCCAGTAGCAAACAGGGGTACGAGCAGTACTTC.

The chain carries TRBV28 and TRBJ2-7, with 10 positions matching TRBD2. This CDR3 has 14 amino acids. V was pared by 7 bases and J by 6 bases, with 9 bases of the junction left unmatched. Germline V gives CDR1 MDHEN, CDR2 SYDVKM. This CDR3 reads CASIEAGGRREQYF. The CDR3 DNA reads as TGTGCCAGCATTGAAGCGGGAGGGCGTCGCGAGCAGTACTTC.

The J gene is TRBJ1-5, the V gene TRBV28; D gene unclear. The length of the CDR3 is 13 residues. CDR1 and CDR2 (germline): MDHEN, SYDVKM. V was shortened by 10 bases and J by 7 bases, with 17 bases between the two germline ends. This chain's CDR3 is CATILPGRQPQHF. The CDR3 nucleotides are TGTGCCACAATACTACCAGGAAGGCAGCCCCAGCATTTT. The variable domain in full, with the rest retrieved from reference TRBV28 and TRBJ1-5, is DVKVTQSSRYLVKRTGEKVFLECVQDMDHENMFWYRQDPGLGLRLIYFSYDVKMKEKGDIPEGYSVSREKKERFSLILESASTNQTSMYLCATILPGRQPQHFGDGTRLSIL.

The CDR3 is CATSRDIGEEQFF. DNA of the CDR3: TGTGCCACCAGCAGAGATATCGGGGAGGAGCAGTTCTTC. This chain connects TRBV15 to TRBJ2-1; possible D gene TRBD2, 5 bases. V shed 0 bases and J shed 10 bases, with 10 bases lying between them. Germline values: CDR1 LNHNV, CDR2 YYDKDF (reference sequence). The CDR3 has 13 amino acids.

The genes are TRBV18 and TRBJ2-7, with D possibly TRBD2 on 6 matching bases. V was cut by 3 bases and J by 0 bases, with 12 bases left in between. The CDR3 spans 15 residues. The germline CDR1 and CDR2 sequences are KGHSH and LQKENI. CDR3 region: CASSPSRDSSYEQYF. The CDR3, as DNA: TGTGCCAGCTCACCTAGTAGGGACTCCTCCTACGAGCAGTACTTC.

The J gene is TRBJ2-1, the V gene TRBV19, with D maybe TRBD1 (8 bases). The V end lost 8 bases, the J end lost 9 bases, and 14 bases lay between the germline ends. This CDR3 comprises 12 residues. CDR1 and CDR2 from the germline V gene are LNHDA and SQIVND (reference sequence). The CDR3 nucleotides read TGTGCCAGTCGGACAGGGAGGGGTGAGCAGTTCTTC. Protein: CASRTGRGEQFF.

V and J are TRBV28 and TRBJ2-7; D might be TRBD1 or TRBD2, each matching 5 bases. From germline, CDR1 is MDHEN and CDR2 SYDVKM. With 11 bases removed from V and 3 bases from J, the gap between germline ends came to 20 bases. This CDR3 region has 14 residues. The CDR3 DNA follows: TGTGCCTCCTCTTCGGGACCCTCAAACTACGAGCAGTACTTC. Its translation is CASSSGPSNYEQYF.

The chain couples TRBV27 to TRBJ2-1, with 8 bases that match TRBD2. The CDR3 totals 15 residues. The germline V gene encodes CDR1 MNHEY and CDR2 SMNVEV (reference sequence). V shed 5 bases, J shed 3 bases, and the junction held 6 bases outside the gene matches. CDR3 coding DNA: TGTGCCAGCAGTCAGAGGCTAGCGGGCTACAATGAGCAGTTCTTC. Translated: CASSQRLAGYNEQFF.